Presented here are 17 T cell receptor beta chains from one specimen sequenced in a study of CD8 T cells in Susac syndrome. cDNA came from around 0.5 to 1 ug RNA primed by random hexamers. From the immunoSEQ multiplex PCR reads, TCRdb called clonotypes with MiXCR, one entry per CDR3 protein. The sample has around 130,000 distinct CDR3 sequences; less than 95% are singletons. Sequencing used CD4+ T cells from PBMCs. All receptors derive from a human donor in good health.

CDR3 in DNA: TGCAGTGCTACCCCTGAGCAAGAGACCCAGTACTTC. Translated: CSATPEQETQYF. The chain uses TRBV20-1 and TRBJ2-5; D is undetermined. Trimming cost V 4 bases and J 2 bases, with 8 bases left between them. There are 12 residues in the CDR3. Germline V gene data show CDR1 as DFQATT and CDR2 as SNEGSKA (reference sequence).

The chain recombines TRBV30 with TRBJ1-1; D unresolved. This CDR3 is 12 amino acids long. V shed 0 bases and J shed 8 bases, with 10 bases lying between them. CDR1 GTSNPN and CDR2 SVGIG come from the germline V gene (reference sequence). DNA of the CDR3: TGTGCCTGGAGTGTTAGGGCGTTGGAAGCTTTCTTT. Residues: CAWSVRALEAFF. Using reference TRBV30 and TRBJ1-1 for the parts outside the CDR3, the full variable domain is SQTIHQWPATLVQPVGSPLSLECTVEGTSNPNLYWYRQAAGRGLQLLFYSVGIGQISSEVPQNLSASRPQDRQFILSSKKLLLSDSGFYLCAWSVRALEAFFGQGTRLTVV.

V usage is TRBV7-2 and J usage is TRBJ1-5; possible D gene TRBD1, 6 bases. CDR1 and CDR2 from the germline V gene are SGHTA and FQGNSA. Trimming removed 5 bases from V and 3 bases from J, with 8 bases in between. The CDR3 totals 13 residues. The CDR3 loop reads CASSQGFNQPQHF. The CDR3, as DNA: TGTGCCAGCAGCCAGGGGTTCAATCAGCCCCAGCATTTT.

The V and J genes are TRBV20-1 and TRBJ2-3; 7 bases are shared with TRBD2. Trimming removed 6 bases from V and 6 bases from J; junction bases left unmatched: 9. The germline CDR1 and CDR2 sequences are DFQATT and SNEGSKA (reference sequence). The CDR3 totals 13 residues. CDR3 in amino acids: CSARGVAKDTQYF. The CDR3 nucleotides are TGCAGTGCCCGGGGGGTAGCGAAGGATACGCAGTATTTT.

CDR3 nucleotide sequence: TGCGCCAGCAGTCAGACGACCCGGGACAGTGAATTCTACAATGAGCAGTTCTTC. Protein product: CASSQTTRDSEFYNEQFF. The chain recombines TRBV23-1 with TRBJ2-1; TRBD1 agrees at 7 bases. TRBV23-1 has ORF status, its function being uncertain. CDR3 length: 18 residues. V dropped 3 bases and J dropped 3; count of bases not matched to a gene: 14.

This clonotype has more than one count but fewer than ten. V and J are TRBV4-3 and TRBJ2-5, with D possibly being TRBD1 (6 bases). The CDR3 consists of 16 residues. V shed 1 base and J shed 5 bases, with 17 bases lying between them. Germline CDR1 and CDR2: LGHNA and YSLEER. DNA of the CDR3: TGCGCCAGCAGCCAAGGCAGGGGAACACGAGGGGAGACCCAGTACTTC. Its protein product is CASSQGRGTRGETQYF.

The chain recombines TRBV20-1 with TRBJ2-7; 11 bases line up with TRBD2. The CDR3 loop spans 15 amino acids. Trimming at V came to 5 bases and at J to 3 bases, leaving 9 bases not matched to a gene. Per germline, CDR1 DFQATT and CDR2 SNEGSKA (reference sequence). CDR3 loop: CSALTPLAGGYEQYF. CDR3 nucleotides: TGCAGTGCTTTAACTCCTCTAGCGGGAGGCTACGAGCAGTACTTC.

V usage is TRBV29-1 and J usage is TRBJ1-2; possibly TRBD1 for D (5 bases). V dropped 3 bases and J dropped 7 bases, with 12 bases sitting between them. The CDR3 contains 12 residues. Germline-derived CDR1 and CDR2 are SQVTM and ANQGSEA. The CDR3 here is CSVDRGDRGYTF. The DNA of the CDR3 is TGCAGCGTTGACCGGGGGGATCGTGGCTACACCTTC. Full variable domain (outside the CDR3, taken from reference TRBV29-1 and TRBJ1-2): SAVISQKPSRDICQRGTSLTIQCQVDSQVTMMFWYRQQPGQSLTLIATANQGSEATYESGFVIDKFPISRPNLTFSTLTVSNMSPEDSSIYLCSVDRGDRGYTFGSGTRLTVV.

The V call is TRBV29-1, the J call TRBJ2-1, with 7 bases that match TRBD1. The CDR3 consists of 16 residues. Looked up from germline, CDR1 is SQVTM and CDR2 is ANQGSEA. The trim removed 2 bases at V and 7 bases at J, leaving 14 bases unmatched. CDR3 in DNA: TGCAGCGTTGAAAAGGACCGGACAGGCTGGCGGAATGAGCAGTTCTTC. This sequence encodes CSVEKDRTGWRNEQFF.

The gene calls are TRBV12-5 and TRBJ2-2; D uncertain. Trimming stripped 8 bases from V and 0 bases from J, with 7 bases between. Germline-derived CDR1 and CDR2 are LGHNT and FRNRAP. CDR3 length: 13 amino acids. The DNA of the CDR3 is TGTGCTAGTTTAGACTCGAACACCGGGGAGCTGTTTTTT. Its translation: CASLDSNTGELFF. Looking up the rest from reference TRBV12-5 and TRBJ2-2 gives the full variable domain: DARVTQTPRHKVTEMGQEVTMRCQPILGHNTVFWYRQTMMQGLELLAYFRNRAPLDDSGMPKDRFSAEMPDATLATLKIQPSEPRDSAVYFCASLDSNTGELFFGEGSRLTVL.

V is TRBV19 and J is TRBJ2-2, with D possibly called TRBD1 or TRBD2 (5 bases each). Germline values: CDR1 LNHDA, CDR2 SQIVND (reference sequence). The length of the CDR3 is 15 residues. V was trimmed by 4 bases and J by 8 bases, leaving 17 bases between them. Here the CDR3 DNA reads TGTGCCAGTAGTAACCGGGACGGGCGTCGAGGGGAGCTGTTTTTT. This translates into CASSNRDGRRGELFF.

The chain uses TRBV24-1 and TRBJ2-7; possibly TRBD1 for D (6 bases). Germline CDR1 and CDR2: KGHDR and SFDVKD. This CDR3 region has 16 residues. Trimming cost V 2 bases and J 3 bases, with 16 bases left between them. DNA for the CDR3: TGTGCCACCAGTGATTCGGACAGTAGGAGCCTCTACGAGCAGTACTTC. Encoded protein: CATSDSDSRSLYEQYF.

The V call is TRBV7-2, the J call TRBJ1-2, with a tentative D call TRBD1 (6 bases). This CDR3 has 14 residues. Trimming took 0 bases from V and 2 from J, leaving 7 bases between them. Looked up from germline, CDR1 is SGHTA and CDR2 is FQGNSA. For the CDR3, the DNA is TGTGCCAGCAGCTTAGCGCAGGGGAACTATGGCTACACCTTC. It specifies CASSLAQGNYGYTF.

CDR3 DNA: TGTGCCAGCAGCCAAGAGGTGACAGGCGGGACCGGGGAGCTGTTTTTT. Translating it yields CASSQEVTGGTGELFF. This sequence joins TRBV3-1 and TRBJ2-2; maybe TRBD1 (6 bases). Germline V gene sequence: CDR1 LGHDT, CDR2 YNNKEL (reference sequence). There are 16 residues in the CDR3. V was shortened by 0 bases and J by 5 bases, with 13 bases between the two germline ends.

The V call is TRBV5-6, the J call TRBJ2-2; D call uncertain. The CDR3 spans 16 residues. Per germline, CDR1 SGHDT and CDR2 YYEEEE. V was trimmed by 3 bases and J by 0 bases, leaving 12 bases between them. The DNA of the CDR3 is TGTGCCAGCAGCTCCTACAGCTATACGAACACCGGGGAGCTGTTTTTT. This codes for CASSSYSYTNTGELFF.

This rearrangement joins TRBV18 to TRBJ2-1; D is tentatively TRBD1 or TRBD2 (5 bases each). The CDR3 has 17 amino acids. Germline V gene data show CDR1 as KGHSH and CDR2 as LQKENI. Trimming shortened V by 2 bases and J by 3 bases, and 17 bases separated the two germline ends. Here the CDR3 reads CASSPKVGAALYNEQFF. The DNA for the CDR3 is TGTGCCAGCTCACCAAAGGTCGGGGCAGCCCTCTACAATGAGCAGTTCTTC.

The chain carries TRBV7-9 and TRBJ2-5; 7 positions agree with TRBD1. The CDR3 is 14 residues long. J gave up 2 bases and V 2 bases, and 2 bases lay outside the gene matches. In germline, CDR1 is SEHNR, CDR2 FQNEAQ (reference sequence). CDR3 protein: CASSLTGAQETQYF. The CDR3 DNA is TGTGCCAGCAGCTTAACAGGGGCTCAAGAGACCCAGTACTTC.